The T cell receptor beta chain described here comes from a study of blood T cell repertoires in COVID-19. Study overall: Cohort 3 donors were reported recovered after two negative PCRs, clearance, or symptom resolution. COVID-19 samples collected from the United States, Italy and Spain covered acute and convalescent phases.

Only in-frame clones appear in the TCRdb table, and some are missing; sequencing was by immunoSEQ multiplex PCR. The sample shows 250,000 to 300,000 clones, more than 75% of them seen only once. Assignments of participants to cohorts depended upon their own reported clinical history. CDR3 length: 14 amino acids. Germline CDR1 and CDR2: MNHEY and SVGEGT. The trim removed 6 bases at V and 3 bases at J, leaving 5 bases unmatched. V usage is TRBV6-2 or TRBV6-3 and J usage is TRBJ1-5, with 7 positions matching TRBD1. This clonotype was obtained from a woman in her sixties in a cohort exposed to, infected with or recovered from COVID-19 (not recorded which). Source material: PBMCs or T cells enriched from blood (not recorded which). Here the CDR3 reads CASSSTGNNQPQHF. CDR3 coding DNA: TGTGCCAGCAGCTCGACAGGGAACAATCAGCCCCAGCATTTT.